The rows below give T cell receptor beta chains drawn from one sample of a study of immune evolution from preneoplasia to lung adenocarcinoma. Libraries were prepared by immunoSEQ multiplex PCR; TCRdb keeps only in-frame clonotypes and omits some of them. This table has more than 12,000 clones, 70% to 85% appearing once. Sequencing used FFPE minimally invasive lung adenocarcinoma tissue. The receptors were sampled from a person between 60 and 79 years old with lung adenocarcinoma. CDR3s include the opening cysteine and the closing phenylalanine or tryptophan. A D gene is named only where the DNA matches it firmly. A row's size may be missing; if present it is once, few, many or a size class.

once,TRBD1,TRBJ1-2,TRBV4-3,TGCGCCAGCAGCCAAGATGGAGGGACAGGGGATGGCTACACCTTC,CASSQDGGTGDGYTF
few,TRBD2,TRBJ2-7,TRBV10-3,TGTGCCATCTCACAAGTTGAGGCGGGGGACGAGCAGTACTTC,CAISQVEAGDEQYF
once,NA,TRBJ2-1,TRBV18,TGTGCCAGCTCAGGAGGCCCTGGGAATGAGCAGTTCTTC,CASSGGPGNEQFF
NA,TRBD2,TRBJ2-4,TRBV6-6,TGTGCCAGCAGTACCGGGGGGAAGGAAAACATTCAGTACTTC,CASSTGGKENIQYF
NA,NA,TRBJ2-1,TRBV6-6,TGTGCCAGCAGTTACGTGGGGGCGGCCTACAATGAGCAGTTCTTC,CASSYVGAAYNEQFF
NA,NA,TRBJ1-2,TRBV28,TGTGCCAGCAGTTTGATAGGGGTGGGGGACTATGGCTACACCTTC,CASSLIGVGDYGYTF
few,TRBD2,TRBJ2-7,TRBV7-8,TGTGCCAGCAGCTCTTGGGAGGGGCAGTACTTC,CASSSWEGQYF
few,NA,TRBJ2-1,TRBV11-2,TGTGCCAGCAGCTTTCCTTCAAGCGGACCGCCTTACAATGAGCAGTTCTTC,CASSFPSSGPPYNEQFF
NA,NA,TRBJ2-7,TRBV6-1,TGTGCCAGCGACTTGGGGGGCTTGAGCTTGGAGCAGTACTTC,CASDLGGLSLEQYF
NA,NA,TRBJ2-4,TRBV15,TGTGCCACCAGCAGAGAGGGGGCCAAAAACATTCAGTACTTC,CATSREGAKNIQYF
NA,TRBD2,TRBJ2-2,TRBV28,TGTGCCAGCAGTTTATCCCTCCGTGCGGGAGGCACCGGGGAGCTGTTTTTT,CASSLSLRAGGTGELFF
NA,NA,TRBJ2-7,TRBV9,TGTGCCAGCAGCGGGGGGACCCTCGGCTCCTACGAGCAGTACTTC,CASSGGTLGSYEQYF
NA,NA,TRBJ1-2,TRBV15,TGTGCCACCAGCAGGGCTAGTAGTTATGGCTACACCTTC,CATSRASSYGYTF
NA,NA,TRBJ1-2,TRBV4-3,TGCGCCAGCAGCCAAGGACAACTAGACGCCTATGGCTACACCTTC,CASSQGQLDAYGYTF
NA,NA,TRBJ1-2,TRBV14,TGTGCCAGCAGCCAAGGAAGGAGCTATGGCTACACCTTC,CASSQGRSYGYTF
NA,TRBD2,TRBJ2-4,TRBV6-5,TGTGCCAGCAAGCGGGGGGGAGGGAACATTCAGTACTTC,CASKRGGGNIQYF
NA,NA,TRBJ1-1,TRBV10-3,TGTGCCATCAAACGGACGAACACTGAAGCTTTCTTT,CAIKRTNTEAFF
NA,NA,TRBJ1-1,TRBV28,TGTGCCAGCAGTTTAGGGCGCACTGAAGCTTTCTTT,CASSLGRTEAFF
once,NA,TRBJ2-5,TRBV5-4,TGTGCCAGCAGCCGACTAGGAGGGGTAGAGCAAGAGACCCAGTACTTC,CASSRLGGVEQETQYF
NA,NA,TRBJ1-2,TRBV27,TGTGCCAGCAGTTTATCAAGGGCTAAGGGCTACACCTTC,CASSLSRAKGYTF
NA,NA,TRBJ1-1,TRBV2,TGTGCCGGCAGGGGAATAGGCACTGAAGCTTTCTTT,CAGRGIGTEAFF
NA,TRBD2,TRBJ2-1,TRBV7-6,TGTGCCAGCAGCTTAAGGGAGCGGGAGGGCGATGAGCAGTTCTTC,CASSLREREGDEQFF
NA,NA,TRBJ2-7,TRBV27,TGTGCCAGCAGTTCGTACAGATCCTACGAGCAGTACTTC,CASSSYRSYEQYF
NA,TRBD2,TRBJ2-1,TRBV6-1,TGTGCCAGCAGTGACGGACTAGCGGGGCACAATGAGCAGTTCTTC,CASSDGLAGHNEQFF
NA,TRBD2,TRBJ2-5,TRBV7-2,TGTGCCAGCAGCTTAGTGGGGTGGCGGGAGGAGTTAGGGGAGACCCAGTACTTC,CASSLVGWREELGETQYF
NA,NA,TRBJ2-7,TRBV7-6,TGTGCCAGCAGCTTCCTAAGTGGCCACGAGCAGTACTTC,CASSFLSGHEQYF
NA,NA,TRBJ1-3,TRBV5-1,TGCGCCAGCAAGGGCGGCTCGGGCAGCTCTGGAAACACCATATATTTT,CASKGGSGSSGNTIYF
NA,NA,TRBJ2-3,TRBV6-7,TGTGCCAGCAGTTACTCGAGGGCTAACAACCAGGCTCGCAGGTCAGATACGCAGTATTTT,CASSYSRANNQARRSDTQYF
NA,NA,TRBJ2-5,TRBV28,TGTGCCAGCGGGAGGTGGGAGACCCAGTACTTC,CASGRWETQYF
NA,NA,TRBJ2-7,TRBV11-2,TGTGCCAGCAGCTTAGGGGCTATGAACTACGAGCAGTACTTC,CASSLGAMNYEQYF
NA,NA,TRBJ2-3,TRBV27,TGTGCCAGCTCTACGGGCCCGGACGATACGCAGTATTTT,CASSTGPDDTQYF
NA,NA,TRBJ2-7,TRBV6-6,TGTGCCAGCAGTTACCCCCCCGGGCAGGCCTACTACGAGCAGTACTTC,CASSYPPGQAYYEQYF
NA,TRBD1,TRBJ1-5,TRBV19,TGTGCCAGTAGTATAAGGACAGGGGGCCTGAGAAGCAATCAGCCCCAGCATTTT,CASSIRTGGLRSNQPQHF
NA,TRBD2,TRBJ2-1,TRBV7-9,TGTGCCAGCAGCTTAGTGGCTAGCGGGGAATACAATGAGCAGTTCTTC,CASSLVASGEYNEQFF
NA,TRBD2,TRBJ2-5,TRBV18,TGTGCCAGCTCACAAACGACTAGCGGGGTTGAGACCCAGTACTTC,CASSQTTSGVETQYF
NA,NA,TRBJ2-2,TRBV6-4,TGTGCCAGCAGTGAGAACGGGGAGCTGTTTTTT,CASSENGELFF
NA,NA,TRBJ1-1,TRBV5-4,TGTGCCAGCAGCCCCCTGGCAGGGTGGAACACTGAAGCTTTCTTT,CASSPLAGWNTEAFF
NA,NA,TRBJ2-1,TRBV29-1,TGCAGCGCGCACACTGGACTGTTTCGTCGCAATGAGCAGTTCTTC,CSAHTGLFRRNEQFF
NA,NA,TRBJ1-5,TRBV6-5,TGTGCCAGCAGCCGCCGCGGCAATCAGCCCCAGCATTTT,CASSRRGNQPQHF
NA,TRBD1,TRBJ1-6,TRBV6-1,TGTGCCAGCAGTGACGAGACAGGGCAATACTCACCCCTCCACTTT,CASSDETGQYSPLHF
NA,NA,TRBJ2-5,TRBV19,TGTGCCAGTAGGTCGGACCCCCAAGAGACCCAGTACTTC,CASRSDPQETQYF
NA,NA,TRBJ2-1,TRBV7-3,TGTGCCAGCAGCTCGGGGATCGGACTTGAGCAGTTCTTC,CASSSGIGLEQFF
NA,NA,TRBJ2-7,TRBV27,TGTGCCAGCAGTGGGGGGATCTACGAGCAGTACTTC,CASSGGIYEQYF
medium-sized,TRBD1,TRBJ1-3,TRBV30,TGTGCCTGGGACAGGGGGTTTTTAAGAGGAAACACCATATATTTT,CAWDRGFLRGNTIYF
NA,TRBD2,TRBJ2-5,TRBV7-7,TGTGCTAGCAGCTTCGGGACTAGCGGGCAAGAGACCCAGTACTTC,CASSFGTSGQETQYF
NA,TRBD2,TRBJ2-7,TRBV5-4,TGTGCCAGCAGCGTGACTAGCGGGGGGGTCTACGAGCAGTACTTC,CASSVTSGGVYEQYF
NA,NA,TRBJ2-2,TRBV6-5,TGTGCCAGCAGGACCTCGACGGGGTTCGGGGAGCTGTTTTTT,CASRTSTGFGELFF
NA,NA,TRBJ2-2,TRBV5-1,TGCGCCAGCAGCGAGACAGTAACCGGGGAGCTGTTTTTT,CASSETVTGELFF
NA,NA,TRBJ2-7,TRBV7-9,TGTGCCAGCAGCTTAGCACAGGCCCGCGGCGAGCAGTACTTC,CASSLAQARGEQYF
NA,NA,TRBJ1-3,TRBV28,TGTGCCAGCAGTTTCTCGTCTAGAAACACCATATATTTT,CASSFSSRNTIYF
NA,TRBD1,TRBJ2-7,TRBV9,TGTGCCAGCAGCTTAGCCGGGACAGATTCCTACGAGCAGTACTTC,CASSLAGTDSYEQYF
few,NA,TRBJ2-1,TRBV7-2,TGTGCCAGCAGCTTAAACTTCGCGTATGAGCAGTTCTTC,CASSLNFAYEQFF
NA,NA,TRBJ2-2,TRBV7-2,TGTGCCAGCAGCTTAGATTTATGGCAGATCCCGAACACCGGGGAGCTGTTTTTT,CASSLDLWQIPNTGELFF